A single sample gave rise to the 29 T cell receptor beta chains below, sequenced in a study of blood T cells in healthy people across ages. PCR was performed a second time for about 7 to 11 cycles using a sample-barcoded 5' primer and a J-beta primer mix. TCRdb fed the 5' RACE reads into MiXCR, producing one record per CDR3 protein. The sample gives hundreds of thousands of distinct CDR3 sequences, 40% to 55% of which show up once; around 23% is in the top ten. Sequencing was carried out using blood. The receptors shown here come from a man at least 80 years old in good health.

The chain links TRBV7-2 to TRBJ2-1; 7 nucleotides agree with TRBD2. Trimming took 6 bases from V and 6 from J; bases not matched to a gene: 5. Looked up from germline, CDR1 is SGHTA and CDR2 is FQGNSA. This CDR3 region has 13 residues. CDR3: CASRGRVGNEQFF. CDR3 bases: TGTGCCAGCAGAGGGAGGGTAGGCAATGAGCAGTTCTTC.

The J gene is TRBJ2-7, the V gene TRBV7-9, with a tentative D call TRBD2 (5 bases). The CDR3 has 17 amino acids. CDR1 is SEHNR and CDR2 is FQNEAQ in the germline V gene (reference sequence). V shed 1 base and J shed 5 bases, with 21 bases lying between them. CDR3 in amino acids: CASSLGEMGTVRDEQYF. As DNA, the CDR3 is TGTGCCAGCAGCTTAGGGGAGATGGGTACAGTGCGGGACGAGCAGTACTTC. Full variable domain (remainder filled in from reference TRBV7-9 and TRBJ2-7): DTGVSQNPRHKITKRGQNVTFRCDPISEHNRLYWYRQTLGQGPEFLTYFQNEAQLEKSRLLSDRFSAERPKGSFSTLEIQRTEQGDSAMYLCASSLGEMGTVRDEQYFGPGTRLTVT.

The V call is TRBV7-2, the J call TRBJ2-1; 7 nucleotides agree with TRBD2. V lost 7 bases, J lost 7 bases, and 13 bases stayed unmatched. From germline, CDR1 is SGHTA and CDR2 FQGNSA. This CDR3 is 15 amino acids long. This CDR3 is CASNFGGSMGNEQFF. CDR3 bases: TGTGCCAGCAACTTCGGGGGGAGTATGGGGAATGAGCAGTTCTTC. The full variable domain, with the rest looked up from reference TRBV7-2 and TRBJ2-1, is GAGVSQSPSNKVTEKGKDVELRCDPISGHTALYWYRQSLGQGLEFLIYFQGNSAPDKSGLPSDRFSAERTGGSVSTLTIQRTQQEDSAVYLCASNFGGSMGNEQFFGPGTRLTVL.

The V gene is TRBV5-1, the J gene TRBJ2-1; D is unresolved. Germline CDR1 and CDR2: SGHRS and YFSETQ. The CDR3 consists of 13 residues. Trimming stripped 4 bases from V and 4 bases from J, with 9 bases between. CDR3: CASSVDVYNEQFF. DNA for the CDR3: TGCGCCAGCAGCGTCGACGTATACAATGAGCAGTTCTTC.

This clonotype was observed at least ten times. V is TRBV6-6 and J is TRBJ1-2; unclear D gene. This CDR3 has 14 amino acids. Germline loops: CDR1 MNHNY, CDR2 SVGAGI (reference sequence). Trimming left V 0 bases short and J 4 bases short, with 9 bases between. The CDR3 coding sequence is TGTGCCAGCAGTTACTCTGGGTCTGGCTATGGCTACACCTTC. It translates to CASSYSGSGYGYTF.

The J gene is TRBJ2-3, the V gene TRBV7-2, with D perhaps TRBD1 (5 bases). V shed 2 bases and J shed 3 bases, with 9 bases lying between them. This CDR3 comprises 14 residues. Germline loops: CDR1 SGHTA, CDR2 FQGNSA. The CDR3 DNA follows: TGTGCCAGCAGCTTATTAGGGGTTACAGATACGCAGTATTTT. Translation gives CASSLLGVTDTQYF.

The sample holds a few counts of this clonotype. The chain combines TRBV7-2 with TRBJ2-3, with D possibly TRBD2 on 6 matching bases. CDR1 is SGHTA, CDR2 FQGNSA, per germline. The CDR3 loop spans 17 amino acids. Trimming stripped 1 base from V and 2 bases from J, with 16 bases between. The CDR3 sequence is CASSLGSGGRPTDTQYF. CDR3 bases: TGTGCCAGCAGCTTAGGTAGCGGAGGGCGGCCCACAGATACGCAGTATTTT.

The V gene is TRBV28, the J gene TRBJ2-1, with 9 nucleotides matching TRBD2. The CDR3 has 15 amino acids. Trimming cost V 5 bases and J 7 bases; bases outside gene matches: 9. In germline, CDR1 is MDHEN, CDR2 SYDVKM. This CDR3 reads CASSPPGLASNEQFF. The CDR3 bases are TGTGCCAGCAGTCCCCCGGGACTAGCTTCGAATGAGCAGTTCTTC.

V usage is TRBV7-9 and J usage is TRBJ1-2, with 7 nucleotides matching TRBD1. Germline CDR1 and CDR2: SEHNR and FQNEAQ (reference sequence). CDR3 size: 15 residues. Losses at the gene ends were 4 bases for V and 5 bases for J; bases not matched to a gene: 10. The CDR3 is CASSSSLGTVYGYTF. CDR3 in DNA: TGTGCCAGCAGCTCCTCCTTGGGGACAGTTTATGGCTACACCTTC. Drawing the rest from reference TRBV7-9 and TRBJ1-2, the complete variable domain is DTGVSQNPRHKITKRGQNVTFRCDPISEHNRLYWYRQTLGQGPEFLTYFQNEAQLEKSRLLSDRFSAERPKGSFSTLEIQRTEQGDSAMYLCASSSSLGTVYGYTFGSGTRLTVV.

There are a few counts of this clonotype. V and J are TRBV29-1 and TRBJ1-2; no definite D call. With 3 bases removed from V and 4 bases from J, the gap between germline ends came to 6 bases. The CDR3 covers 11 residues. The germline gives CDR1 SQVTM, CDR2 ANQGSEA. CDR3 nucleotide sequence: TGCAGCGTTGAGAGTCGCTATGGCTACACCTTC. Protein: CSVESRYGYTF.

This clonotype was detected a few times. V and J are TRBV20-1 and TRBJ2-1; 12 bases match TRBD2. Trimming removed 5 bases from V and 10 bases from J; junction bases left unmatched: 6. Germline CDR1 is DFQATT and CDR2 is SNEGSKA (reference sequence). The CDR3 extends over 13 amino acids. CDR3 region: CSASSGGAGEQFF. The CDR3 region has the DNA TGCAGTGCTTCTAGCGGGGGGGCCGGAGAGCAGTTCTTC.

There are a few counts of this clonotype. V and J are TRBV29-1 and TRBJ2-5; D is unresolved. Germline loops: CDR1 SQVTM, CDR2 ANQGSEA. The CDR3 is 10 residues long. Trimming took off 5 bases at V and 7 bases at J, with 8 bases between the two ends. The CDR3 DNA follows: TGCAGCGTTCGGCTGATGACCCAGTACTTC. Its protein is CSVRLMTQYF.

This clonotype was observed a few times. This chain joins TRBV28 and TRBJ2-4; D tentatively reads TRBD1 or TRBD2 (5 bases each). The germline V gene has CDR1 MDHEN and CDR2 SYDVKM. V lost 6 bases and J lost 0, with 18 bases in between. CDR3 length: 17 residues. The CDR3 DNA is TGTGCCAGCAGGGACCCCCGGGACGTAATAGCCAAAAACATTCAGTACTTC. It translates to CASRDPRDVIAKNIQYF.

This clonotype appeared a few times. V and J are TRBV4-3 and TRBJ2-3, with 12 bases identical to TRBD2. The CDR3 runs to 16 residues. CDR1 LGHNA and CDR2 YSLEER come from the germline V gene. V was pared by 0 bases and J by 8 bases, with 6 bases of the junction left unmatched. The DNA for the CDR3 is TGCGCCAGCAGCCAAGAAACTAGCGGGGGGCACGGTACGCAGTATTTT. Its protein is CASSQETSGGHGTQYF.

A few counts support this clonotype. V usage is TRBV4-3 and J usage is TRBJ2-5; D possibly corresponds to TRBD2 (5 bases). Germline CDR1 is LGHNA and CDR2 is YSLEER. V shed 2 bases and J shed 4 bases, with 11 bases lying between them. The CDR3 contains 14 residues. The CDR3 loop reads CASSQNTAGETQYF. The DNA of the CDR3 is TGCGCCAGCAGCCAAAATACGGCGGGAGAGACCCAGTACTTC.

A few counts support this clonotype. The V and J genes are TRBV9 and TRBJ1-1; tentative D call: TRBD1 (5 bases). The CDR3 length is 14 residues. The germline CDR1 and CDR2 sequences are SGDLS and YYNGEE. Trimming took 0 bases from V and 1 from J, leaving 7 bases between them. CDR3 sequence (DNA): TGTGCCAGCAGCGTAGTGACAGAGAACACTGAAGCTTTCTTT. Translated: CASSVVTENTEAFF.

The V and J genes are TRBV4-1 and TRBJ2-1, with D possibly matching TRBD1 (6 bases). Trimming removed 3 bases at V and 5 bases at J, with 11 bases between. This CDR3 is 14 amino acids long. The germline V gene encodes CDR1 MGHRA and CDR2 YSYEKL. This chain's CDR3 is CASSHGTRNNEQFF. CDR3 coding DNA: TGCGCCAGCAGCCATGGGACAAGGAACAATGAGCAGTTCTTC.

The chain recombines TRBV7-2 with TRBJ2-3; 12 nucleotides align to TRBD2. CDR1 is SGHTA and CDR2 is FQGNSA in the germline V gene. This CDR3 comprises 17 residues. The trim removed 0 bases at V and 4 bases at J, leaving 5 bases unmatched. The CDR3 bases are TGTGCCAGCAGCTTAGCATCGACTAGCGGGGGTGCAGATACGCAGTATTTT. It codes for CASSLASTSGGADTQYF. Full variable domain (missing parts from reference TRBV7-2 and TRBJ2-3): GAGVSQSPSNKVTEKGKDVELRCDPISGHTALYWYRQSLGQGLEFLIYFQGNSAPDKSGLPSDRFSAERTGGSVSTLTIQRTQQEDSAVYLCASSLASTSGGADTQYFGPGTRLTVL.

This clonotype was seen only a few times. The chain is built from TRBV12-3 or TRBV12-4 and TRBJ1-5; no clear D. V was clipped by 3 bases and J by 0 bases, with 9 bases between them. The CDR3 has 15 amino acids. CDR3 bases: TGTGCCAGCAGTTTTCAGCCAGATAGCAATCAGCCCCAGCATTTT. It is translated as CASSFQPDSNQPQHF.

The chain links TRBV12-3 or TRBV12-4 to TRBJ1-1; perhaps TRBD1 as D (5 bases). This CDR3 is built from 15 residues. V lost 1 base and J lost 4, with 13 bases in between. CDR3 amino acids: CASSLGSGLGTEAFF. CDR3 sequence (DNA): TGTGCCAGCAGTTTAGGTTCAGGGTTGGGCACTGAAGCTTTCTTT.

V and J are TRBV29-1 and TRBJ1-2, with no clear D. V lost 3 bases, J lost 3 bases, and 8 bases lay in between. Germline CDR1 is SQVTM and CDR2 is ANQGSEA. This CDR3 comprises 12 residues. The CDR3 loop reads CSVENRHYGYTF. The CDR3 DNA reads TGCAGCGTTGAGAACCGTCACTATGGCTACACCTTC.

V and J are TRBV3-1 and TRBJ2-1; no reliable D call. In germline, CDR1 is LGHDT, CDR2 YNNKEL (reference sequence). The CDR3 is made up of 15 amino acids. The V end was cut by 0 bases, the J end by 5 bases, with 11 bases between. For the CDR3, the DNA is TGTGCCAGCAGCCAAGATCCAGCTAGACACAATGAGCAGTTCTTC. Translation gives CASSQDPARHNEQFF.

The chain links TRBV27 to TRBJ1-2; 7 bases are a match to TRBD1. CDR1 is MNHEY, CDR2 SMNVEV, per germline (reference sequence). The ends lost 3 bases at V and 4 bases at J; junction bases unmatched: 8. This CDR3 has 15 residues. CDR3 coding DNA: TGTGCCAGCAGTTTGACAGGGATTGGGGTCTATGGCTACACCTTC. Protein product: CASSLTGIGVYGYTF.

The chain employs TRBV27 and TRBJ2-2, with unresolved D. The germline V gene encodes CDR1 MNHEY and CDR2 SMNVEV (reference sequence). The V gene lost 3 bases and the J gene lost 5 bases, with 7 bases spanning the gap. The length of the CDR3 is 13 residues. The DNA for the CDR3 is TGTGCCAGCAGTTTTCGTAGGACCGGGGAGCTGTTTTTT. Translating it yields CASSFRRTGELFF.

As for this clonotype: The junction differs from germline at one of its ends, possibly a read error. The chain joins TRBV7-2 to TRBJ2-1; D uncertain. The length of the CDR3 is 15 residues. Germline loops: CDR1 SGHTA, CDR2 FQGNSA. Here the CDR3 reads CASASFRPTYNEQLF. The CDR3 coding sequence is TGTGCCAGCGCTTCTTTCCGACCTACTTACAATGAGCAGCTCTTC. Full variable domain (outside the CDR3, taken from reference TRBV7-2 and TRBJ2-1): GAGVSQSPSNKVTEKGKDVELRCDPISGHTALYWYRQSLGQGLEFLIYFQGNSAPDKSGLPSDRFSAERTGGSVSTLTIQRTQQEDSAVYLCASASFRPTYNEQLFGPGTRLTVL.

This clonotype was seen repeatedly, ten times or more. The DNA for the CDR3 is TGTGCCAGCAGCTTAGCTGGTAGATACGAGCAGTACTTC. It translates to CASSLAGRYEQYF. The chain couples TRBV7-2 to TRBJ2-7; D remains ambiguous. Germline V lookup: CDR1 SGHTA, CDR2 FQGNSA. The length of the CDR3 is 13 residues. V was trimmed by 0 bases and J by 4 bases, leaving 7 bases between them.

This rearrangement joins TRBV6-2 or TRBV6-3 to TRBJ2-2, with 11 bases that match TRBD2. The trim removed 7 bases at V and 5 bases at J, leaving 12 bases unmatched. The germline CDR1 and CDR2 sequences are MNHEY and SVGEGT. The CDR3 loop spans 17 amino acids. As DNA, the CDR3 is TGTGCCAGCACCGACCGGCTAGCGGGGGGACGGACCGGGGAGCTGTTTTTT. This sequence encodes CASTDRLAGGRTGELFF.

The genes are TRBV6-6 and TRBJ2-5; D gene uncertain. This CDR3 has 14 residues. The ends were cut back, 1 base at V and 5 bases at J, with 11 bases in the middle. Germline V gives CDR1 MNHNY, CDR2 SVGAGI (reference sequence). The CDR3 loop reads CASSYYSGGETQYF. The CDR3 DNA sequence: TGTGCCAGCAGTTACTACTCAGGTGGGGAGACCCAGTACTTC.

The chain couples TRBV12-3 or TRBV12-4 to TRBJ1-5; weak D call: TRBD1 (6 bases). V was trimmed by 5 bases and J by 4 bases, leaving 15 bases between them. This CDR3 has 15 residues. The chain's CDR3 is CASSISGVKNQPQHF. The CDR3 DNA sequence: TGTGCCAGCAGTATATCAGGGGTTAAGAATCAGCCCCAGCATTTT.